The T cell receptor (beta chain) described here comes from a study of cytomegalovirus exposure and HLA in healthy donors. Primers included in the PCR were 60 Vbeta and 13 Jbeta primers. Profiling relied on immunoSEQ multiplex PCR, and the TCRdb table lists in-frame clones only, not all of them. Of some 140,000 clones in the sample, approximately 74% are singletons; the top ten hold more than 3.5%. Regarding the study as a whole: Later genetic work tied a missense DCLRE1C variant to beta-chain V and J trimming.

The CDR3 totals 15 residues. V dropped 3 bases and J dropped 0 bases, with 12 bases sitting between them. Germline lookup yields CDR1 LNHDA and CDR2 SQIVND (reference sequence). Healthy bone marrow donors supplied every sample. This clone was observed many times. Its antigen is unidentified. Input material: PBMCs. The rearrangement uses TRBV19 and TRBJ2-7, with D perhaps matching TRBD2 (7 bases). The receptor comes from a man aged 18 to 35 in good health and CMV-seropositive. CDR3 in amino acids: CASSIGGGSSYEQYF. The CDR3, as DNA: TGTGCCAGTAGTATTGGGGGCGGGAGCTCCTACGAGCAGTACTTC.